These 8 T cell receptor beta chains came from one sample sequenced in a study of esophageal squamous cell carcinoma under preoperative chemotherapy. TCRdb analysed the PCR reads with MiXCR anew, one entry per CDR3 protein. This sample has over 9,500 distinct CDR3 sequences, with approximately 50% found just once. Stated time point: before preoperative PTX-NDP chemotherapy. Sampling was carried out from a patient given preoperative chemotherapy. These receptors came from a human donor with esophageal squamous cell carcinoma. The donor label of this sample is uncertain.

This clonotype rates as medium-sized (0.01 to 0.1%). CDR3 bases: TGTGCCAGCAGTGATTTTCGCCAATCTGGGGCCAACGTCCTGACTTTC. This codes for CASSDFRQSGANVLTF. The rearrangement joins TRBV6-1 to TRBJ2-6; D gene unclear. With 3 bases removed from V and 1 base from J, the gap between germline ends came to 10 bases. The CDR3 loop spans 16 amino acids. CDR1 is MNHNS, CDR2 SASEGT, per germline.

In its sample, this clonotype was seen many times. This chain connects TRBV12-3 or TRBV12-4 to TRBJ2-2; D is unclear. The CDR3 extends over 12 amino acids. Trimming left V 3 bases short and J 8 bases short, with 7 bases between. CDR3 region: CASSFDPGELFF. CDR3 nucleotide sequence: TGTGCCAGCAGTTTTGACCCTGGGGAGCTGTTTTTT.

Comment on this clonotype: Sequence at one end of the junction differs from germline and may be a read error. The CDR3 nucleotides are TGTGCCAGCTCTAAGGGGGGCGGGTCGCACAATGAGCAGTTATTT. Protein: CASSKGGGSHNEQLF. The chain couples TRBV6-1 to TRBJ2-1, with D tentatively TRBD1 or TRBD2 (6 bases each). This CDR3 has 15 amino acids. CDR1 MNHNS and CDR2 SASEGT come from the germline V gene.

This clonotype is labeled large. The rearrangement uses TRBV6-1 and TRBJ2-2, with 15 positions matching TRBD2. Germline-derived CDR1 and CDR2 are MNHNS and SASEGT. With 7 bases clipped from V and 3 bases from J, the junction kept 15 bases outside the gene matches. The CDR3 has 20 amino acids. CDR3 nucleotides: TGTGCCAGCACCTATTTGGGACTAGCGGGAGGTGTAGGGTACACCGGGGAGCTGTTTTTT. This encodes CASTYLGLAGGVGYTGELFF.

The chain employs TRBV27 and TRBJ2-1, with D maybe TRBD2 (6 bases). The CDR3 sequence is 15 residues long. From germline, CDR1 is MNHEY and CDR2 SMNVEV (reference sequence). V lost 2 bases, J lost 4 bases, and 12 bases lay in between. This chain's CDR3 is CASSLGSGSYNEQFF. In DNA, the CDR3 is TGTGCCAGCAGTTTAGGTAGCGGTTCGTACAATGAGCAGTTCTTC.

CDR3 bases: TGCGCCAGCAGCCAAACTCTACTAGCGGGAAATGGTACCGGGGAGCTGTTTTTT. Amino acid sequence: CASSQTLLAGNGTGELFF. The chain employs TRBV4-1 and TRBJ2-2; TRBD2 agrees at 10 bases. Germline loops: CDR1 MGHRA, CDR2 YSYEKL. V dropped 2 bases and J dropped 5; count of bases not matched to a gene: 11. The CDR3 is 18 amino acids.

With regard to this clonotype: Germline and junction disagree at one end, which may indicate a read error. The rearrangement uses TRBV6-5 and TRBJ2-3; D may match TRBD1 or TRBD2 (6 bases each). CDR3 length: 16 residues. The V gene's germline CDR1 is MNHEY and CDR2 SVGAGI. The CDR3 sequence: CASSYDRGVGTDAQYF. The CDR3 region has the DNA TGTGCCAGCAGTTACGATAGGGGGGTGGGAACAGATGCGCAGTATTTT.

The chain joins TRBV7-2 to TRBJ2-1; D tentatively fits TRBD1 or TRBD2 (6 bases each). The CDR3 sequence is 15 residues long. CDR1 is SGHTA, CDR2 FQGNSA, per germline. V lost 5 bases and J lost 13, with 24 bases in between. The CDR3 nucleotides read TGTGCCAGCAGCCGTAGGGGGAGGATCGAAGAGACCCAGTTCTTC. This encodes CASSRRGRIEETQFF.